These T cell receptor beta chains were read from a single sample in a study of shared clonotypes between healthy human individuals. Only in-frame clones appear in the TCRdb table, and some are missing; sequencing was by immunoSEQ multiplex PCR. The sample lists around 200,000 clones; roughly 93% were seen once. The sequenced sample consisted of naive CD4+ T cells sorted from blood. The source of these receptors is a woman in her twenties or thirties in good health. Each CDR3 is given with its conserved first and last residue. D genes are given only for firm matches. Not every row has a clone size; where given, it reads once, few, many or a size class.

d_gene: TRBD2
v_gene: TRBV28
j_gene: TRBJ2-7
abundance: .
CDR3aa: CASSLASGSLYEQYF
CDR3nt: TGTGCCAGCAGCCTTGCTAGCGGGAGTTTGTACGAGCAGTACTTC

d_gene: .
v_gene: TRBV19
j_gene: TRBJ2-2
abundance: once
CDR3aa: CASSARLVAAGELFF
CDR3nt: TGTGCCAGTAGTGCCCGACTAGTCGCGGCCGGGGAGCTGTTTTTT

d_gene: TRBD2
v_gene: TRBV19
j_gene: TRBJ2-1
abundance: .
CDR3aa: CASSSWTSGRSYNEQFF
CDR3nt: TGTGCCAGTAGTTCCTGGACTAGCGGGAGGAGCTACAATGAGCAGTTCTTC

d_gene: .
v_gene: TRBV7-2
j_gene: TRBJ1-4
abundance: .
CDR3aa: CASSLGTANEKLFF
CDR3nt: TGTGCCAGCAGCCTTGGGACTGCGAATGAAAAACTGTTTTTT

d_gene: TRBD2
v_gene: TRBV18
j_gene: TRBJ2-7
abundance: .
CDR3aa: CASSPRRELPYEQYF
CDR3nt: TGTGCCAGCTCACCACGGCGGGAGCTTCCCTACGAGCAGTACTTC

d_gene: .
v_gene: TRBV28
j_gene: TRBJ1-1
abundance: .
CDR3aa: CASSLDLGRSPEAFF
CDR3nt: TGTGCCAGCAGTTTAGATCTGGGGAGAAGCCCTGAAGCTTTCTTT

d_gene: TRBD1
v_gene: TRBV28
j_gene: TRBJ1-5
abundance: .
CDR3aa: CASSLGDRGNQPQHF
CDR3nt: TGTGCCAGCAGTTTGGGGGACAGGGGCAATCAGCCCCAGCATTTT

d_gene: .
v_gene: TRBV5-5
j_gene: TRBJ2-2
abundance: .
CDR3aa: CASSLGPTLRHGELFF
CDR3nt: TGTGCCAGCAGCTTGGGTCCTACCCTGAGGCACGGGGAGCTGTTTTTT

d_gene: .
v_gene: TRBV30
j_gene: TRBJ1-2
abundance: .
CDR3aa: CASKSNGGYTF
CDR3nt: TGTGCCTCAAAGTCGAATGGGGGCTACACCTTC

d_gene: TRBD1
v_gene: TRBV5-1
j_gene: TRBJ2-7
abundance: .
CDR3aa: CASSISRDRVTYEQYF
CDR3nt: TGCGCCAGCAGCATTAGTCGGGACAGGGTCACCTACGAGCAGTACTTC

d_gene: TRBD2
v_gene: TRBV27
j_gene: TRBJ2-1
abundance: .
CDR3aa: CASRRSGLAGHSYNEQFF
CDR3nt: TGTGCCAGCAGACGCTCCGGACTAGCGGGACACTCCTACAATGAGCAGTTCTTC

d_gene: TRBD1
v_gene: TRBV2
j_gene: TRBJ1-1
abundance: .
CDR3aa: CASSENFMGTGMNTEAFF
CDR3nt: TGTGCCAGCAGTGAAAATTTCATGGGGACAGGGATGAACACTGAAGCTTTCTTT

d_gene: .
v_gene: TRBV7-8
j_gene: TRBJ2-7
abundance: .
CDR3aa: CASSLGYMVYEQYF
CDR3nt: TGTGCCAGCAGCTTAGGCTATATGGTCTACGAGCAGTACTTC

d_gene: .
v_gene: TRBV25-1
j_gene: TRBJ2-7
abundance: .
CDR3aa: CASSAHGWGSYEQYF
CDR3nt: TGTGCCAGCAGTGCCCATGGGTGGGGCTCCTACGAGCAGTACTTC

d_gene: .
v_gene: TRBV5-1
j_gene: TRBJ2-7
abundance: .
CDR3aa: CASSRPGGDTQAQYF
CDR3nt: TGCGCCAGCAGCCGCCCTGGTGGGGACACTCAAGCGCAGTACTTC

d_gene: TRBD2
v_gene: TRBV5-1
j_gene: TRBJ2-5
abundance: .
CDR3aa: CASSLGGLAGEETQYF
CDR3nt: TGCGCCAGCAGCTTGGGAGGACTAGCGGGGGAAGAGACCCAGTACTTC

d_gene: .
v_gene: TRBV5-8
j_gene: TRBJ2-3
abundance: .
CDR3aa: CASKSTGYGTDTQYF
CDR3nt: TGTGCCAGCAAATCCACTGGTTATGGCACAGATACGCAGTATTTT

d_gene: .
v_gene: TRBV28
j_gene: TRBJ1-3
abundance: .
CDR3aa: CASSLSLGASGNTIYF
CDR3nt: TGTGCCAGCAGCCTTTCGCTCGGTGCTTCTGGAAACACCATATATTTT

d_gene: .
v_gene: TRBV4-1
j_gene: TRBJ2-7
abundance: .
CDR3aa: CASSQVYRTYEQYF
CDR3nt: TGCGCCAGCAGCCAAGTGTACCGGACCTACGAGCAGTACTTC

d_gene: TRBD1
v_gene: TRBV7-3
j_gene: TRBJ2-2
abundance: .
CDR3aa: CASSLRDRPNTGELFF
CDR3nt: TGTGCCAGCAGCTTAAGGGACAGACCAAACACCGGGGAGCTGTTTTTT

d_gene: .
v_gene: TRBV28
j_gene: TRBJ1-4
abundance: .
CDR3aa: CASSLAGPGEKLFF
CDR3nt: TGTGCCAGCAGTTTGGCAGGGCCTGGAGAAAAACTGTTTTTT

d_gene: .
v_gene: TRBV13
j_gene: TRBJ2-5
abundance: .
CDR3aa: CASSPPYLLPEGQETQYF
CDR3nt: TGTGCCAGCAGCCCACCCTACCTTCTTCCTGAGGGGCAAGAGACCCAGTACTTC

d_gene: .
v_gene: TRBV27
j_gene: TRBJ2-7
abundance: once
CDR3aa: CASGDGQSFTYEQYF
CDR3nt: TGTGCCAGCGGCGATGGGCAGTCCTTTACCTACGAGCAGTACTTC

d_gene: TRBD1
v_gene: TRBV11-2
j_gene: TRBJ2-7
abundance: .
CDR3aa: CASRQQGADPYEQYF
CDR3nt: TGTGCCAGCAGACAACAGGGGGCAGACCCCTACGAGCAGTACTTC

d_gene: .
v_gene: TRBV18
j_gene: TRBJ2-7
abundance: .
CDR3aa: CASSHPGSQGNYEQYF
CDR3nt: TGTGCCAGCTCACACCCCGGCTCCCAGGGAAACTACGAGCAGTACTTC

d_gene: TRBD2
v_gene: TRBV6-1
j_gene: TRBJ2-7
abundance: once
CDR3aa: CASSETGLAPPYEQYF
CDR3nt: TGTGCCAGCAGTGAGACGGGACTAGCGCCGCCCTACGAGCAGTACTTC